This T cell receptor (beta chain) stems from a study of T cells after yellow fever vaccination. V was trimmed by 6 bases and J by 1 base, leaving 15 bases between them. CDR1 is LGHNT and CDR2 is FRNRAP in the germline V gene. CDR3 length: 15 residues. TCRdb recomputed calls from the 5' RACE reads with MiXCR, one row per CDR3 protein. The sample has about 210,000 distinct CDR3 sequences, 3% to 4% seen once. The sequence was obtained from a man aged 18 to 29 who received the YFV17D yellow fever vaccine. The J gene is TRBJ1-2, the V gene TRBV12-5; a possible D gene is TRBD1 (5 bases). The material was CD4+ T cells sorted from PBMCs, obtained 10 days after the yellow fever booster vaccination. This CDR3 reads CASGDTTALNYGYTF. The DNA of the CDR3 is TGTGCTAGTGGCGACACGACAGCGCTTAACTATGGCTACACCTTC.